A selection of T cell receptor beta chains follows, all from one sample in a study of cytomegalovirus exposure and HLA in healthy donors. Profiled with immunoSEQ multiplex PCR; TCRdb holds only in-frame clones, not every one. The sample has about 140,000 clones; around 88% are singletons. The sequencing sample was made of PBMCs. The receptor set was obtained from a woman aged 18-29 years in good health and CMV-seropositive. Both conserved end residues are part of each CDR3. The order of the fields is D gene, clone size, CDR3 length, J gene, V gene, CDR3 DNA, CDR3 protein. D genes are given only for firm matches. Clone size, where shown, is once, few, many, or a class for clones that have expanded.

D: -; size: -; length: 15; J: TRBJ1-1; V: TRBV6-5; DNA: TGTGCCAGCAGACCACAGGGTATCAGGAACACTGAAGCTTTCTTT; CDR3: CASRPQGIRNTEAFF
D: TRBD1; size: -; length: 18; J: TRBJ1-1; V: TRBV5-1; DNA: TGCGCCAGCAGCTTGGGACAGGGGCGCCGGGTCGTAATCGCTGAAGCTTTCTTT; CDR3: CASSLGQGRRVVIAEAFF
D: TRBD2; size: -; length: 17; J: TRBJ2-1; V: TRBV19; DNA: TGTGCCAGTAGTATAGATCGGCCAGCGGGGGTTTACAATGAGCAGTTCTTC; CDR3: CASSIDRPAGVYNEQFF
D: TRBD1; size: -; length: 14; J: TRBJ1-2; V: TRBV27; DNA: TGTGCCAGCAGTTTACGGGGGACAGGGTTCGGCTACACCTTC; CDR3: CASSLRGTGFGYTF
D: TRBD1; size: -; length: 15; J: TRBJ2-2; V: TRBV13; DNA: TGTGCCAGCAGCTTTAACAGGGGTAGAACCGGGGAGCTGTTTTTT; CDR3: CASSFNRGRTGELFF
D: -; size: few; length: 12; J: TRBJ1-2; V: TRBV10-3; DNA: TGTGCCATCAGTGAGACAGAATATGGCTACACCTTC; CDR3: CAISETEYGYTF
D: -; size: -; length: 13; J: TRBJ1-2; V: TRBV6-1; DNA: TGTGCCAGCAGTGAACAGACTAACTATGGCTACACCTTC; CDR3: CASSEQTNYGYTF
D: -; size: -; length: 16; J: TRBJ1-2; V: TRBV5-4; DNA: TGTGCCAGCAGCCGATCACGCCCCGGGGAGAACTATGGCTACACCTTC; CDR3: CASSRSRPGENYGYTF
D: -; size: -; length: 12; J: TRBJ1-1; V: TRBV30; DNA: TGTGCCTGGAGTTCATTCAGGATTGAAGCTTTCTTT; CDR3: CAWSSFRIEAFF
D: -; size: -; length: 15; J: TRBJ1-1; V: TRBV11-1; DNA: TGTGCCAGCAGCTCCCTCGGACTGAGGAACACTGAAGCTTTCTTT; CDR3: CASSSLGLRNTEAFF
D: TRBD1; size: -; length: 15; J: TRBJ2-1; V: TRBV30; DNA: TGTGCCGGGGCGGTTACAGGGGGTGCCTACAATGAGCAGTTCTTC; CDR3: CAGAVTGGAYNEQFF
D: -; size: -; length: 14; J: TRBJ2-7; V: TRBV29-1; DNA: TGCAGCGTTGGGGCTCTGAGCAGCTCCTACGAGCAGTACTTC; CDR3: CSVGALSSSYEQYF
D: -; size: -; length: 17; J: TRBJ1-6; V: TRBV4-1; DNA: TGCGCCAGCAGCCAAGTCGGGTTCAGCTCCTATAATTCACCCCTCCACTTT; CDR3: CASSQVGFSSYNSPLHF
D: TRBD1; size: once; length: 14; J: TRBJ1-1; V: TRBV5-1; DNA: TGCGCCAGCAGCCTACGACAGGGGCGGACTGAAGCTTTCTTT; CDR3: CASSLRQGRTEAFF
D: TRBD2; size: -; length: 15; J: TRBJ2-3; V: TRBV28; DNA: TGTGCCAGCAGTTTTGCGGGAGGAACCACAGATACGCAGTATTTT; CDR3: CASSFAGGTTDTQYF
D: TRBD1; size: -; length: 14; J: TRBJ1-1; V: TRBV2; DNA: TGTGCCAGCAGACGACAGGGGCCGGACACTGAAGCTTTCTTT; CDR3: CASRRQGPDTEAFF
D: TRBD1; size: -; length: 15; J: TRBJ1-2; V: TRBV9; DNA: TGTGCCAGCAGCGCCAAGACAGGGTTTAACTATGGCTACACCTTC; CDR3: CASSAKTGFNYGYTF
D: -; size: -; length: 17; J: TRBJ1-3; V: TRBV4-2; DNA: TGTGCCAGCAGCCTTATCACTTACCGGGACAAGCGAAACACCATATATTTT; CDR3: CASSLITYRDKRNTIYF
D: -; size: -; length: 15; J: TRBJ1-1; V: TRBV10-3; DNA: TGTGCCGCCCGGGGGGATTTGGGGATGAACACTGAAGCTTTCTTT; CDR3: CAARGDLGMNTEAFF
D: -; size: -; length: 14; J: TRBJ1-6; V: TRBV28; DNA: TGTGCCAGCAGTTTAAGGGGCTATAATTCACCCCTCCACTTT; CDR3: CASSLRGYNSPLHF
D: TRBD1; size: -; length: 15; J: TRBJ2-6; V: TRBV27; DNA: TGTGCCACCACACAGGGGTCTCAAGGGGCCAACGTCCTGACTTTC; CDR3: CATTQGSQGANVLTF
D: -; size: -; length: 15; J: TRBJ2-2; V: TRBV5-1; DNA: TGCGCCAGCAGCTTGGACGTCGCGGATACCGGGGAGCTGTTTTTT; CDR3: CASSLDVADTGELFF
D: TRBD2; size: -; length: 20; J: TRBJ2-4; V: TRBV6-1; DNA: TGTGCCAGCAGTGGGACGGATTGGACTAGCGGGATGGGCGCCAAAAACATTCAGTACTTC; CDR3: CASSGTDWTSGMGAKNIQYF
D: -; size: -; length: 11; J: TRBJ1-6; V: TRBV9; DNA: TGTGCCAGCAAGTCGACGGGTACCCTCCACTTT; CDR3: CASKSTGTLHF
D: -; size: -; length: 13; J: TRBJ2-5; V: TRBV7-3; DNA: TGTGCCAGCAGCTTAGACACGGGACATCCCCCGTACTTC; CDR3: CASSLDTGHPPYF
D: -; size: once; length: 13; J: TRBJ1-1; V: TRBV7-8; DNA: TGTGCCAGCGGCTACGGGGTCGTAAAGGGAGCTTTCTTT; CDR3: CASGYGVVKGAFF
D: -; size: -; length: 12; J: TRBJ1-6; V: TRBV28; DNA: TGTGCCAGCAGTTTTTCTGATTCACCCCTCCACTTT; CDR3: CASSFSDSPLHF
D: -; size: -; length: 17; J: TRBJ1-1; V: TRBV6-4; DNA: TGTGCCAGCAGTTCGTATGAGGAAGGAGTGGCTTTGGATGAAGCTTTCTTT; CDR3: CASSSYEEGVALDEAFF
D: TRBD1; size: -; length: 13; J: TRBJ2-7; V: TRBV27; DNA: TGTGCCAGCAGTAGACAGGGCAGGTACGAGCAGTACTTC; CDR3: CASSRQGRYEQYF
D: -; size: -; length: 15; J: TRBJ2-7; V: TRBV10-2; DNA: TGCGCCAGCAGTCAGATGGGGGCTCACTCCTACGAGCAGTACTTC; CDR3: CASSQMGAHSYEQYF
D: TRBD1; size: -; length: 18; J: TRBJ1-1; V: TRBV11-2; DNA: TGTGCCAGCAGCCCGAAGCCCGGGACAGGGGGCGCCCGGACTGAAGCTTTCTTT; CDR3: CASSPKPGTGGARTEAFF
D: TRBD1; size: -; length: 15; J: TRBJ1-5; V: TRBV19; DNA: TGTGCCAGTAGGAGAGACAGGGGTAGCAATCAGCCCCAGCATTTT; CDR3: CASRRDRGSNQPQHF
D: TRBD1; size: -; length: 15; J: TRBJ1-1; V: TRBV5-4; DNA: TGTGCCAGCAGCAACAGGGACAGGGGGAACACTGAAGCTTTCTTT; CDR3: CASSNRDRGNTEAFF
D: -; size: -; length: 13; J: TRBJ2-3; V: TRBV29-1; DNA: TGCAGCGTTGGTGCCAGACAAACAGATACGCAGTATTTT; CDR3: CSVGARQTDTQYF
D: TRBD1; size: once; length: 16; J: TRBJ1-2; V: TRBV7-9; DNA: TGTGCCAGCAGTCCACGCCCCGGGACAGGGGCAGGTGGCTACACCTTC; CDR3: CASSPRPGTGAGGYTF
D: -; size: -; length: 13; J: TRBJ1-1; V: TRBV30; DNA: TGTGCCTGGAGGCTTTACGGAGGGACTGAAGCTTTCTTT; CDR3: CAWRLYGGTEAFF
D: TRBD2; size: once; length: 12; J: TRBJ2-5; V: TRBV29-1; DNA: TGCAGCGCTTGTGGGGGGGATGAGACCCAGTACTTC; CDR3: CSACGGDETQYF
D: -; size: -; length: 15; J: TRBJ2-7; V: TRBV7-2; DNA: TGTGCCAGCAGCTTAAGACTCGTGGGTGCAAGCGAGCAGTACTTC; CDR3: CASSLRLVGASEQYF
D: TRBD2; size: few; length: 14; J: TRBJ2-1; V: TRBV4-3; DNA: TGCGCCAGCAGCCAAGAGAAAACGAGGACTAGGTTGTTCTTC; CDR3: CASSQEKTRTRLFF
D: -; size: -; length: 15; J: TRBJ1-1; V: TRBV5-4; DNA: TGTGCCAGCAGCTTATTGGGGCCGACGAACACTGAAGCTTTCTTT; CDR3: CASSLLGPTNTEAFF
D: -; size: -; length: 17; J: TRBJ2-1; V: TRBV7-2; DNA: TGTGCCAGCAGCTTAAGGTCCAGCGCAAGCTCCTACAATGAGCAGTTCTTC; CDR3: CASSLRSSASSYNEQFF
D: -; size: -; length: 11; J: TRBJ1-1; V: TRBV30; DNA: TGTGCCTGGAGTGTACTGGCTGAAGCTTTCTTT; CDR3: CAWSVLAEAFF
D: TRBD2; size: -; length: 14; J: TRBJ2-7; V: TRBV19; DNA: TGTGCCAGTAGTAAAGAGCGGGGGCCTTACGAGCAGTACTTC; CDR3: CASSKERGPYEQYF
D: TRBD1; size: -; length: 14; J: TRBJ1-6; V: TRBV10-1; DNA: TGCGCCAGCAGTTCGACAGGGGGTAATTCACCCCTCCACTTT; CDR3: CASSSTGGNSPLHF
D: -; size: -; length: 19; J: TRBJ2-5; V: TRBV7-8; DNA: TGTGCCAGCAGCTTAGCGCGTCGGGGGAGATTAGGGCACCAAGAGACCCAGTACTTC; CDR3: CASSLARRGRLGHQETQYF
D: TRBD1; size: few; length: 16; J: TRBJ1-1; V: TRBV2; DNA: TGTGCCAGCAGTGAACTTGGCAGGGGGCTCGGCACTGAAGCTTTCTTT; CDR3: CASSELGRGLGTEAFF
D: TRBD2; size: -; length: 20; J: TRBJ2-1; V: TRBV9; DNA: TGTGCCAGCAGCTCCCCCCGCTGGGCTAGCGGGGGGTCCCCTGTCAATGAGCAGTTCTTC; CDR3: CASSSPRWASGGSPVNEQFF
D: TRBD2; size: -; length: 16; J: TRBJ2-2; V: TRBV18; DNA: TGTGCCAGCTCACCTCCTAGCGGGGGGTACACCGGGGAGCTGTTTTTT; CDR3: CASSPPSGGYTGELFF
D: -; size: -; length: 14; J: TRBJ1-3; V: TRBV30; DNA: TGTGCCTGGAGTGGTAAGAGCTCTGGAAACACCATATATTTT; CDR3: CAWSGKSSGNTIYF
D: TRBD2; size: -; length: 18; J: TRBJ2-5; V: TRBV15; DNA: TGTGCCACCAGCAGAGATCTCGGGGGGGCTCTATTTTTGGAGACCCAGTACTTC; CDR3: CATSRDLGGALFLETQYF
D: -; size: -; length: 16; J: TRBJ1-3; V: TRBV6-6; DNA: TGTGCCAGCAGTTACTCGTCCGGGTTCAAGGGAAACACCATATATTTT; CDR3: CASSYSSGFKGNTIYF